These 15 T cell receptor beta chains originate from one sample sequenced in a study of blood T cell repertoires in COVID-19. Repertoires were generated with immunoSEQ multiplex PCR, while TCRdb's copy carries only in-frame clones and drops some. This table holds 130,000 or so clones, over 75% found once. The sample comprised peripheral blood. All receptors come from a man between 70 and 80 years old with active or convalescent COVID-19.

As DNA, the CDR3 is TGTGCCAGCAGTGAAAGGGACAGGGCTAACTATGGCTACACCTTC. Translation: CASSERDRANYGYTF. The V call is TRBV6-1, the J call TRBJ1-2; 9 nucleotides align to TRBD1. This CDR3 has 15 residues. V was clipped by 2 bases and J by 0 bases; unmatched bases: 1. Germline V CDR1 and CDR2: MNHNS, SASEGT.

This clone was counted once. The chain has TRBV19 and TRBJ1-1; the D is unclear. CDR3 length: 14 residues. Trimming left V 5 bases short and J 1 base short, with 11 bases between. Germline V gene lookup returns CDR1 LNHDA and CDR2 SQIVND (reference sequence). CDR3 nucleotides: TGTGCCAGTAGTGCTACGGGTCCGAACACTGAAGCTTTCTTT. It specifies CASSATGPNTEAFF.

The chain joins TRBV3-1 (or the pseudogene TRBV3-2) to TRBJ2-1; the match to TRBD2 covers 12 bases. After removal of 3 bases from V and 4 bases from J, the junction contained 1 base not matched to a gene. This CDR3 has 15 residues. Germline V CDR1 and CDR2: LGHDT, YNNKEL (reference sequence). The CDR3 sequence: CASSHTSGRYNEQFF. Here the CDR3 DNA reads TGTGCCAGCAGCCACACTAGCGGGAGGTACAATGAGCAGTTCTTC.

This chain uses TRBV11-3 with TRBJ2-2; 10 positions match TRBD2. Germline CDR1 is SGHNT and CDR2 is YENEEA. V was clipped by 5 bases and J by 5 bases; unmatched bases: 8. This CDR3 has 16 amino acids. CDR3 sequence reads: CASSALAGDRTGELFF. DNA of the CDR3: TGTGCCAGCAGCGCCCTAGCGGGAGATCGTACCGGGGAGCTGTTTTTT.

This chain joins TRBV6-5 and TRBJ1-1; the D gene is possibly TRBD1 (6 bases). Looked up from germline, CDR1 is MNHEY and CDR2 is SVGAGI. CDR3 length: 13 amino acids. Trimming took 0 bases from V and 4 from J, leaving 6 bases between them. The CDR3, as DNA: TGTGCCAGCAGTTACTCAGGGGGCACTGAAGCTTTCTTT. It codes for CASSYSGGTEAFF.

The CDR3 loop reads CATSRDSTTANTEAFF. CDR3 nucleotides: TGTGCCACCAGCAGAGATTCGACCACAGCGAACACTGAAGCTTTCTTT. This sequence joins TRBV15 and TRBJ1-1; D remains ambiguous. V gave up 0 bases and J gave up 1 base, with 12 bases separating them. Germline V gene sequence: CDR1 LNHNV, CDR2 YYDKDF (reference sequence). The CDR3 spans 16 residues. Combining the CDR3 with reference TRBV15 and TRBJ1-1 gives the whole variable domain DAMVIQNPRYQVTQFGKPVTLSCSQTLNHNVMYWYQQKSSQAPKLLFHYYDKDFNNEADTPDNFQSRRPNTSFCFLDIRSPGLGDTAMYLCATSRDSTTANTEAFFGQGTRLTVV.

The chain is built from TRBV10-2 and TRBJ1-5; 9 nucleotides align to TRBD1. V was clipped by 2 bases and J by 4 bases; unmatched bases: 0. Per the germline V gene, CDR1 is WSHSY and CDR2 is SAAADI. The CDR3 totals 14 residues. This CDR3 reads CASSEDRGNQPQHF. The CDR3, as DNA: TGCGCCAGCAGTGAGGACAGGGGGAATCAGCCCCAGCATTTT.

This chain uses TRBV10-2 with TRBJ2-5, with D possibly TRBD1 on 8 matching bases. The CDR3 contains 14 residues. V was pared by 3 bases and J by 6 bases, with 14 bases between. CDR1 and CDR2 (germline): WSHSY, SAAADI. The CDR3 is CASSDIQGGQTQYF. Written as DNA, the CDR3 is TGCGCCAGCAGTGATATACAGGGGGGGCAGACCCAGTACTTC.

The chain carries TRBV2 and TRBJ2-3; the D is unclear. The germline CDR1 and CDR2 sequences are SNHLY and FYNNEI. This CDR3 spans 13 amino acids. Trimming removed 5 bases from V and 2 bases from J, with 8 bases in between. The CDR3 DNA is TGTGCCAGCAGTCGCGGTTACACAGATACGCAGTATTTT. Its translation is CASSRGYTDTQYF.

This clone was seen a single time. The chain uses TRBV2 and TRBJ1-2; the D is unclear. CDR1 and CDR2 (germline): SNHLY, FYNNEI. Trimming pared 0 bases from V and 8 bases from J, leaving 10 bases between. The CDR3 runs 13 residues. DNA of the CDR3: TGTGCCAGCAGTGAAGCGGCGAGAGGGGGCTACACCTTC. This translates into CASSEAARGGYTF.

The chain combines TRBV27 with TRBJ2-7; 7 bases are a match to TRBD1. The CDR3 is 14 residues long. Trimming at V came to 3 bases and at J to 2 bases, leaving 4 bases not matched to a gene. Looked up from germline, CDR1 is MNHEY and CDR2 is SMNVEV (reference sequence). The CDR3 reads CASSFGGQTYEQYF. In nucleotides, the CDR3 is TGTGCCAGCAGTTTTGGGGGACAGACCTACGAGCAGTACTTC.

The chain employs TRBV28 and TRBJ2-1, with a tentative D call TRBD2 (5 bases). Germline loops: CDR1 MDHEN, CDR2 SYDVKM. Trimming removed 4 bases from V and 4 bases from J, with 11 bases in between. CDR3 length: 14 amino acids. CDR3 DNA: TGTGCCAGCAGTTCTCGGGAAGCGTACAATGAGCAGTTCTTC. This codes for CASSSREAYNEQFF. The full variable domain, its missing parts supplied by reference TRBV28 and TRBJ2-1, is DVKVTQSSRYLVKRTGEKVFLECVQDMDHENMFWYRQDPGLGLRLIYFSYDVKMKEKGDIPEGYSVSREKKERFSLILESASTNQTSMYLCASSSREAYNEQFFGPGTRLTVL.

The chain carries TRBV6-5 and TRBJ2-7; 8 bases align to TRBD1. With V trimmed by 6 bases and J by 3 bases, 10 bases remained unmatched. Germline-derived CDR1 and CDR2 are MNHEY and SVGAGI. The CDR3 extends over 15 amino acids. CDR3 nucleotides: TGTGCCAGCAGCGTAACCGGGACAGGATACTACGAGCAGTACTTC. This encodes CASSVTGTGYYEQYF.

Only one count was recorded for this clone. The CDR3 here is CASSPQGVGGQPQHF. CDR3 DNA: TGTGCCAGCAGCCCCCAGGGGGTCGGTGGGCAGCCCCAGCATTTT. The chain recombines TRBV6-5 with TRBJ1-5, with 7 bases fitting TRBD1. The CDR3 totals 15 residues. From germline, CDR1 is MNHEY and CDR2 SVGAGI. J was trimmed by 7 bases and V by 6 bases; bases with no gene match: 12.

The chain recombines TRBV5-1 with TRBJ1-1; 8 bases align to TRBD1. Germline values: CDR1 SGHRS, CDR2 YFSETQ. This CDR3 spans 15 amino acids. The J segment lost 1 base and the V segment lost 4 bases, leaving 6 bases of the junction unmatched. The CDR3 nucleotides are TGCGCCAGCAGCCCGGAAGACAGGGGGAACACTGAAGCTTTCTTT. It yields the protein CASSPEDRGNTEAFF.